Listed here are 28 T cell receptor beta chains from one sample, sequenced in a study of response to subunit inactivated influenza vaccine (dated by TCRdb to between 2018 and 2020). Libraries were built with RT-PCR. Sequencer: Illumina HiSeq 2500. TCRdb trimmed the raw reads at Q25, called clones with MiXCR and kept productive beta chains. Each CDR3 protein appears once, grouped with its most common genes and DNA. The table for this sample lists about 610,000 distinct CDR3 sequences; approximately 15% of them were counted only once. The ten top clones hold around 10% of the sample. This sample comprised PBMCs from blood, obtained 12 days after vaccination. The receptors shown here come from a man between 45 and 60 years old who received an inactivated influenza vaccine. Donor details come from another sample of the same person, matched by shared clones.

A few counts support this clonotype. This chain connects TRBV2 to TRBJ2-4; 11 bases fit TRBD2. The CDR3 runs to 15 residues. Germline CDR1 SNHLY, CDR2 FYNNEI. Trimming at V came to 7 bases and at J to 4 bases, leaving 6 bases not matched to a gene. CDR3: CASKKGLAEKNIQYF. CDR3 DNA sequence: TGTGCCAGCAAAAAGGGACTAGCGGAGAAAAACATTCAGTACTTC.

This clonotype has just a few counts. The chain joins TRBV7-9 to TRBJ2-7; 9 bases align to TRBD1. Trimming took 5 bases from V and 5 from J; bases not matched to a gene: 13. Germline V lookup: CDR1 SEHNR, CDR2 FQNEAQ (reference sequence). The CDR3 covers 16 residues. The CDR3 loop reads CASSRLPGQGVNEQYF. CDR3 nucleotide sequence: TGTGCCAGCAGCCGATTACCGGGACAGGGAGTAAACGAGCAGTACTTC.

In its sample, this clonotype was seen a few times. The CDR3 sequence is CASSVSGLGDIQYF. DNA of the CDR3: TGTGCCAGCAGCGTATCGGGACTAGGGGACATTCAGTACTTC. V gene TRBV9 combines with J gene TRBJ2-4; 8 bases align to TRBD2. This CDR3 region has 14 residues. The V and J ends lost 1 base and 8 bases, in that order; junction bases with no gene match: 5. Germline values: CDR1 SGDLS, CDR2 YYNGEE.

The rearrangement joins TRBV7-6 to TRBJ2-7; a possible D gene is TRBD1 (6 bases). Germline CDR1 is SGHVS and CDR2 is FNYEAQ. V lost 5 bases to trimming and J lost 0 bases, with 14 bases between them. The CDR3 is made up of 15 amino acids. In DNA form, the CDR3 reads TGTGCCAGCAGCCTAGGGGACACGGCCTCCTACGAGCAGTACTTC. Translating gives CASSLGDTASYEQYF.

CDR3 amino acids: CASSLPEGGSETQYF. Here the CDR3 DNA reads TGTGCCAGCAGCCTCCCGGAGGGGGGATCAGAGACCCAGTACTTC. J is TRBJ2-5 and V is TRBV7-2, with D perhaps matching TRBD1 or TRBD2 (6 bases each). This CDR3 region has 15 residues. Trimming took 5 bases from V and 4 from J, leaving 17 bases between them. Germline V gene data show CDR1 as SGHTA and CDR2 as FQGNSA. Combining the CDR3 with reference TRBV7-2 and TRBJ2-5 gives the whole variable domain GAGVSQSPSNKVTEKGKDVELRCDPISGHTALYWYRQSLGQGLEFLIYFQGNSAPDKSGLPSDRFSAERTGGSVSTLTIQRTQQEDSAVYLCASSLPEGGSETQYFGPGTRLLVL.

This clonotype showed up many times. The chain carries TRBV20-1 and TRBJ2-1; TRBD2 matches 9 bases. Germline loops: CDR1 DFQATT, CDR2 SNEGSKA (reference sequence). Germline trimming cut 3 bases from V and 7 bases from J; bases unmatched to any gene: 7. The CDR3 consists of 14 residues. The CDR3 coding sequence is TGCAGTGCTAGTGACGCTAGCGGGGCTAATGAGCAGTTCTTC. This translates into CSASDASGANEQFF.

This chain joins TRBV12-3 or TRBV12-4 and TRBJ1-5; D may be TRBD1 (5 bases). The V and J ends lost 5 bases and 4 bases respectively, with 6 bases between them. The CDR3 loop spans 12 amino acids. CDR3 nucleotide sequence: TGTGCCAGCAGTAACAGGAATCAGCCCCAGCATTTT. Amino acid sequence: CASSNRNQPQHF.

This clonotype appeared a few times. The V and J genes are TRBV7-2 and TRBJ2-5; D is undetermined. From germline, CDR1 is SGHTA and CDR2 FQGNSA. V lost 1 base, J lost 7 bases, and 7 bases lay in between. This CDR3 is 12 amino acids long. The CDR3 protein is CASSLDNPTQYF. For the CDR3, the DNA is TGTGCCAGCAGCTTAGACAACCCGACCCAGTACTTC.

This clonotype was detected only a few times. This chain joins TRBV3-1 and TRBJ2-3; 8 nucleotides agree with TRBD2. Germline-derived CDR1 and CDR2 are LGHDT and YNNKEL (reference sequence). The CDR3 length is 16 residues. Trimming took 5 bases from V and 0 from J; bases not matched to a gene: 7. Here the CDR3 DNA reads TGTGCCAGCAGCTTGGCCATAGCGGGAAGCACAGATACGCAGTATTTT. This gives the protein CASSLAIAGSTDTQYF.

The chain is built from TRBV9 and TRBJ1-6; D unclear. The CDR3 extends over 15 amino acids. From germline, CDR1 is SGDLS and CDR2 YYNGEE. The ends were cut back, 2 bases at V and 6 bases at J, with 12 bases in the middle. The CDR3 region has the DNA TGTGCCAGCAGCGTCGGCAGTACGAGTAATTCACCCCTCCACTTT. This gives the protein CASSVGSTSNSPLHF.

This clonotype was observed a few times. The genes are TRBV28 and TRBJ2-7; 14 nucleotides line up with TRBD2. V dropped 5 bases and J dropped 2; count of bases not matched to a gene: 8. The CDR3 sequence is 17 residues long. The V gene's germline CDR1 is MDHEN and CDR2 SYDVKM. In nucleotides, the CDR3 is TGTGCCAGCAGTCTGGGGACTAGCGGGAGTACTGCCTACGAGCAGTACTTC. It codes for CASSLGTSGSTAYEQYF.

This clonotype has only a few counts. V gene TRBV2 combines with J gene TRBJ2-7; the D gene is possibly TRBD2 (5 bases). This CDR3 region has 15 residues. CDR1 is SNHLY, CDR2 FYNNEI, per germline. V lost 6 bases and J lost 0, with 15 bases in between. CDR3 region: CASRDIEGSSYEQYF. DNA of the CDR3: TGTGCCAGCAGGGATATTGAAGGGAGCTCCTACGAGCAGTACTTC.

The CDR3 sequence is CASSDHRGEDEQYF. CDR3 DNA sequence: TGTGCCAGCAGTGACCACAGGGGGGAGGACGAGCAGTACTTC. V is TRBV2 and J is TRBJ2-7; 8 bases align to TRBD1. V lost 3 bases and J lost 5; bases outside the gene matches: 6. Germline loops: CDR1 SNHLY, CDR2 FYNNEI. This CDR3 has 14 residues.

The J gene is TRBJ2-1, the V gene TRBV20-1, with TRBD2 identical over 7 bases. Losses at the gene ends were 3 bases for V and 6 bases for J; bases not matched to a gene: 2. CDR1 and CDR2 from the germline V gene are DFQATT and SNEGSKA (reference sequence). The CDR3 length is 12 residues. In nucleotides, the CDR3 is TGCAGTGCTAGTGGGGGGGTCAATGAGCAGTTCTTC. As protein: CSASGGVNEQFF.

V usage is TRBV7-2 and J usage is TRBJ1-1; D may be TRBD1 (5 bases). The germline V and J ends were trimmed by 5 bases and 6 bases, with 13 bases remaining between them. Germline CDR1 is SGHTA and CDR2 is FQGNSA. The CDR3 spans 13 residues. CDR3 in amino acids: CASSITGISEAFF. The CDR3 DNA reads TGTGCCAGCAGCATAACAGGTATTTCTGAAGCTTTCTTT. Full variable domain (rest looked up from reference TRBV7-2 and TRBJ1-1): GAGVSQSPSNKVTEKGKDVELRCDPISGHTALYWYRQSLGQGLEFLIYFQGNSAPDKSGLPSDRFSAERTGGSVSTLTIQRTQQEDSAVYLCASSITGISEAFFGQGTRLTVV.

This clonotype was recorded at least ten times. The chain carries TRBV29-1 and TRBJ2-7; a possible D gene is TRBD2 (5 bases). CDR1 is SQVTM, CDR2 ANQGSEA, per germline. Trimming shortened V by 6 bases and J by 5 bases, and 20 bases separated the two germline ends. The CDR3 has 14 residues. For the CDR3, the DNA is TGCAGCGTGGAGGTCGGAGACCCAGGCCACGAGCAGTACTTC. It translates to CSVEVGDPGHEQYF.

At least ten counts were recorded for this clonotype. This chain uses TRBV6-5 with TRBJ2-1, with a possible D match to TRBD2 (5 bases). V gave up 4 bases and J gave up 9 bases, with 28 bases separating them. The CDR3 loop spans 18 amino acids. Per the germline V gene, CDR1 is MNHEY and CDR2 is SVGAGI. For the CDR3, the DNA is TGTGCCAGCAGTTTATTTCCGGTGGACTTTAGTGGCTTCACTGAGCAGTTCTTC. Translating it yields CASSLFPVDFSGFTEQFF.

The chain combines TRBV15 with TRBJ2-7; D gene ambiguous. The CDR3 spans 15 residues. Germline assignment: CDR1 LNHNV and CDR2 YYDKDF (reference sequence). The germline V and J ends were trimmed by 0 bases and 6 bases, with 15 bases remaining between them. The CDR3 DNA reads as TGTGCCACCAGCAGAGATTATAACTCTTTTGGCGAGCAGTACTTC. Translating gives CATSRDYNSFGEQYF.

V and J are TRBV12-3 or TRBV12-4 and TRBJ1-1, with a weak D call TRBD1 (6 bases). The CDR3 extends over 14 amino acids. Trimming took 9 bases from V and 1 from J, leaving 15 bases between them. DNA for the CDR3: TGTGCCAGTCAAAACTGGGGACAGAACACTGAAGCTTTCTTT. Translated, it gives CASQNWGQNTEAFF.

J is TRBJ1-2 and V is TRBV6-5; TRBD1 matches 8 bases. Unmatched junction bases numbered 9, after V lost 0 bases and J lost 0 bases. The CDR3 has 18 residues. The germline gives CDR1 MNHEY, CDR2 SVGAGI. The CDR3 here is CASSYSRGTGGTNYGYTF. Written as DNA, the CDR3 is TGTGCCAGCAGTTACTCGAGGGGGACAGGAGGGACTAACTATGGCTACACCTTC.

CDR3 in DNA: TGTGCCAGCAGTAGGATACAGGGGACCCGCACTGAAGCTTTCTTT. This gives the protein CASSRIQGTRTEAFF. J is TRBJ1-1 and V is TRBV27, with 7 bases identical to TRBD1. The CDR3 runs 15 residues. The V gene's germline CDR1 is MNHEY and CDR2 SMNVEV (reference sequence). V gave up 5 bases and J gave up 4 bases; unmatched junction bases: 10.

The chain has TRBV9 and TRBJ1-5; a weak D match, TRBD1 (6 bases). V was cut by 0 bases and J by 2 bases, with 6 bases left in between. CDR3 length: 14 amino acids. Germline V gives CDR1 SGDLS, CDR2 YYNGEE. The CDR3 spells CASSVEGGNQPQHF. CDR3 in DNA: TGTGCCAGCAGCGTAGAGGGGGGCAATCAGCCCCAGCATTTT.

This clonotype showed up just a few times. The rearrangement uses TRBV5-1 and TRBJ1-1; no firm D call. CDR1 is SGHRS and CDR2 is YFSETQ in the germline V gene. The CDR3 covers 14 residues. V was cut by 3 bases and J by 3 bases, with 12 bases left in between. This chain's CDR3 is CASSSGDGYTEAFF. Written as DNA, the CDR3 is TGCGCCAGCAGCTCTGGGGATGGGTACACTGAAGCTTTCTTT.

This clonotype was observed a handful of times. J is TRBJ2-1 and V is TRBV9, with D perhaps assigned TRBD1 or TRBD2 (5 bases each). Trimming removed 3 bases at V and 10 bases at J, with 17 bases between. This CDR3 has 14 amino acids. The germline CDR1 and CDR2 sequences are SGDLS and YYNGEE. Here the CDR3 reads CASSGRDQPREQFF. Written as DNA, the CDR3 is TGTGCCAGCAGCGGCCGGGACCAACCAAGAGAGCAGTTCTTC.

This clonotype has just a few counts. This chain connects TRBV15 to TRBJ1-1, with 8 bases identical to TRBD1. CDR1 and CDR2 (germline): LNHNV, YYDKDF (reference sequence). The CDR3 is made up of 13 amino acids. Trimming at V came to 3 bases and at J to 6 bases, leaving 3 bases not matched to a gene. The CDR3 spells CATSRGQVAEAFF. The DNA for the CDR3 is TGTGCCACCAGCAGGGGACAGGTGGCTGAAGCTTTCTTT.

The rearrangement links TRBV14 to TRBJ1-1; D ambiguous. Germline CDR1 and CDR2: SGHDN and FVKESK. This CDR3 is built from 13 residues. Trimming cost V 1 base and J 1 base, with 4 bases left between them. CDR3 protein: CASSQVPNTEAFF. As DNA, the CDR3 is TGTGCCAGCAGCCAAGTCCCGAACACTGAAGCTTTCTTT.

The J gene is TRBJ2-7, the V gene TRBV29-1, with 11 bases matching TRBD1. This CDR3 is built from 14 residues. Germline lookup yields CDR1 SQVTM and CDR2 ANQGSEA. With 1 base clipped from V and 6 bases from J, the junction kept 5 bases outside the gene matches. The CDR3 DNA reads TGCAGCGTTGAAGCGGGGGACAGGGGGAGCGAGCAGTACTTC. This translates into CSVEAGDRGSEQYF.

The gene calls are TRBV12-3 or TRBV12-4 and TRBJ2-3, with a tentative D call TRBD1 (5 bases). The CDR3 loop spans 14 amino acids. V was cut by 5 bases and J by 6 bases, with 15 bases left in between. The CDR3: CASSRQSSRDTQYF. DNA of the CDR3: TGTGCCAGCAGTAGACAGTCCTCTCGGGATACGCAGTATTTT.